This T cell receptor (beta chain) was identified during a study of blood T cell repertoires in COVID-19. Overall study context: The United States, Italy and Spain supplied acute and convalescent COVID-19 samples. T cells, B-cell-depleted T cells, or PBMCs provided the cDNA or gDNA that served as material.

As processed by the authors: From reference gene primer amplification, estimates of nucleated cell counts were derived. This table comes from immunoSEQ multiplex PCR, and its TCRdb copy is limited to in-frame clones, with some not included. V and J calls and clone size are given by that table; D and trimming were obtained from the DNA. The sample has more than 95,000 clones, more than 80% seen once. This CDR3 has 15 amino acids. V lost 4 bases, J lost 2 bases, and 7 bases stayed unmatched. Germline values: CDR1 SGHKS, CDR2 YYEKEE (reference sequence). The chain employs TRBV5-5 and TRBJ1-1, with TRBD1 matching 8 bases. Sequencing was performed on peripheral blood. This clonotype was obtained from a man in his sixties with acute or convalescent COVID-19. CDR3: CASSATGVGNTEAFF. CDR3 nucleotides: TGTGCCAGCAGCGCGACAGGGGTTGGTAACACTGAAGCTTTCTTT.